What follows are 8 T cell receptor beta chains derived from one specimen sequenced in a study of graft-versus-host responses after intestinal transplantation. Libraries were prepared by immunoSEQ multiplex PCR; TCRdb keeps only in-frame clonotypes and omits some of them. The data show around 93,000 clones, with about 89% seen just once and 6% held by the top ten. These receptors' targets are unknown. The starting material was unstimulated CD8+ T cells sorted from spleen or lymph node cells, obtained before intestinal transplant. The receptors were gathered from a human donor who received an intestinal transplant.

The rearrangement uses TRBV9 and TRBJ2-1; 8 bases align to TRBD2. The CDR3 spans 13 residues. Germline-derived CDR1 and CDR2 are SGDLS and YYNGEE. The V gene end was trimmed by 6 bases and the J gene end by 7 bases; junction bases not matched to a gene: 6. CDR3 nucleotide sequence: TGTGCCAGCAAGGGCGGGAGGACTAATGAGCAGTTCTTC. Translated: CASKGGRTNEQFF.

With regard to this clone: The germline gene is not matched at one end of the junction; a read error may be the cause. This chain uses TRBV7-9 with TRBJ2-5; D ambiguous. Germline loops: CDR1 SEHNR, CDR2 FQNEAQ (reference sequence). The CDR3 contains 16 residues. CDR3 DNA sequence: TGTGCCAGCAGCTTAATAGTCCTGACGGTCCAAGAGGCCCAGTACTTC. Protein: CASSLIVLTVQEAQYF.

The chain recombines TRBV14 with TRBJ1-2; D is possibly TRBD1 (6 bases). There are 18 residues in the CDR3. CDR1 and CDR2 from the germline V gene are SGHDN and FVKESK. With 2 bases removed from V and 0 bases from J, the gap between germline ends came to 19 bases. The CDR3 DNA sequence: TGTGCCAGCAGCCAACAATATCTTGCAGGGGTATCTAACTATGGCTACACCTTC. It encodes CASSQQYLAGVSNYGYTF. The full variable domain, rest sourced from reference TRBV14 and TRBJ1-2, is EAGVTQFPSHSVIEKGQTVTLRCDPISGHDNLYWYRRVMGKEIKFLLHFVKESKQDESGMPNNRFLAERTGGTYSTLKVQPAELEDSGVYFCASSQQYLAGVSNYGYTFGSGTRLTVV.

The gene calls are TRBV29-1 and TRBJ2-7; D unclear. Germline lookup yields CDR1 SQVTM and CDR2 ANQGSEA. Trimming took 4 bases from V and 4 from J, leaving 8 bases between them. CDR3 length: 11 amino acids. The CDR3 region is CSVVFRYEQYF. The CDR3 DNA is TGCAGCGTTGTGTTCCGATACGAGCAGTACTTC.

J is TRBJ2-1 and V is TRBV7-9, with D perhaps TRBD2 (6 bases). Trimming pared 4 bases from V and 0 bases from J, leaving 10 bases between. From germline, CDR1 is SEHNR and CDR2 FQNEAQ (reference sequence). CDR3 length equals 15 residues. CDR3 in DNA: TGTGCCAGCAGCTCGGGACTGAGCTCCTACAATGAGCAGTTCTTC. Amino acid sequence: CASSSGLSSYNEQFF.

The chain joins TRBV11-2 to TRBJ2-7; TRBD1 might be the D (6 bases). Germline V lookup: CDR1 SGHAT, CDR2 FQNNGV. This CDR3 comprises 13 residues. With 4 bases removed from V and 5 bases from J, the gap between germline ends came to 12 bases. The CDR3 region is CASSSDRPDEQYF. DNA for the CDR3: TGTGCCAGCAGCTCGGACAGACCTGACGAGCAGTACTTC.

The chain couples TRBV11-1 to TRBJ2-5; 9 bases are shared with TRBD1. Looked up from germline, CDR1 is SGHAT and CDR2 is FQDESV (reference sequence). CDR3 length equals 14 residues. Trimming took 1 base from V and 3 from J; bases not matched to a gene: 0. The CDR3 region is CASSLGQGEETQYF. CDR3 bases: TGTGCCAGCAGCTTAGGACAGGGGGAAGAGACCCAGTACTTC.

This clone was seen a single time. The chain uses TRBV5-4 and TRBJ2-7, with 7 bases matching TRBD1. V shed 0 bases, J shed 2 bases, and the junction held 11 bases outside the gene matches. The CDR3 spans 17 residues. Germline loops: CDR1 SGHNT, CDR2 YYREEE (reference sequence). DNA of the CDR3: TGTGCCAGCAGCTTGGCACTCGCCGGGACAGCGGCCTACGAGCAGTACTTC. Amino acids: CASSLALAGTAAYEQYF.